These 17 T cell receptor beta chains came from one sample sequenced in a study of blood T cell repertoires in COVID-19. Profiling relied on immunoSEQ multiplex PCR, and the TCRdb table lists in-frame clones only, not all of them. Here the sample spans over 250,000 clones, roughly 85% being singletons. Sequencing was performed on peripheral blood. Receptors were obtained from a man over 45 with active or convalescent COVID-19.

The CDR3, as DNA: TGTGCCAGTAGTACAGGGGATTCATACAATGAGCAGTTCTTC. Encoded protein: CASSTGDSYNEQFF. The genes are TRBV19 and TRBJ2-1, with D maybe TRBD1 (6 bases). The CDR3 extends over 14 amino acids. V shed 4 bases and J shed 4 bases, with 11 bases lying between them. CDR1 and CDR2 from the germline V gene are LNHDA and SQIVND (reference sequence).

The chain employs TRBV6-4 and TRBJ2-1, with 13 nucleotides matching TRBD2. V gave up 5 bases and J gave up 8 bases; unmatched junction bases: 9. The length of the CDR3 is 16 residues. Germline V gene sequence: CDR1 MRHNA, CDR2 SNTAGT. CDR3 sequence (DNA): TGTGCCAGCAGTAAGCGGACTAGCGGGAGAGTACATGAGCAGTTCTTC. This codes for CASSKRTSGRVHEQFF.

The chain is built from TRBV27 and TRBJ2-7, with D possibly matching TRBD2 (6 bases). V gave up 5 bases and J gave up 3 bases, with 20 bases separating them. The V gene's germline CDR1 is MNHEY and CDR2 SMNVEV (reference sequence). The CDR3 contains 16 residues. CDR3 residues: CASSPQPPGRVYEQYF. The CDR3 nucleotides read TGTGCCAGCAGTCCCCAACCCCCCGGGAGAGTCTACGAGCAGTACTTC.

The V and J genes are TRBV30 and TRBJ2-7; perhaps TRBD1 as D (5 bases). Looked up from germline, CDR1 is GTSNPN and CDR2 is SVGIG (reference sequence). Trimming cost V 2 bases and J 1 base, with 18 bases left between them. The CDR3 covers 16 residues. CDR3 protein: CAWSFATDTLSYEQYF. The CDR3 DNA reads TGTGCCTGGAGTTTTGCCACGGACACCTTATCCTACGAGCAGTACTTC.

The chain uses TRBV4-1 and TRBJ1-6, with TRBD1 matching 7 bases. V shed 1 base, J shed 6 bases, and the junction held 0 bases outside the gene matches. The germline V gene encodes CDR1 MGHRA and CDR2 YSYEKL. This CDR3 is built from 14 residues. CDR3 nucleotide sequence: TGCGCCAGCAGCCAAGGACAGGGTAATTCACCCCTCCACTTT. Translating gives CASSQGQGNSPLHF.

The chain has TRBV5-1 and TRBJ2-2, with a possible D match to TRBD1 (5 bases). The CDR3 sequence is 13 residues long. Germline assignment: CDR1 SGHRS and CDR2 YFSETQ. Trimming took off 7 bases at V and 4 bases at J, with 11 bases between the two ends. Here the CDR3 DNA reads TGCGCCAGCGGAGACCAGGGCACCGGGGAGCTGTTTTTT. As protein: CASGDQGTGELFF.

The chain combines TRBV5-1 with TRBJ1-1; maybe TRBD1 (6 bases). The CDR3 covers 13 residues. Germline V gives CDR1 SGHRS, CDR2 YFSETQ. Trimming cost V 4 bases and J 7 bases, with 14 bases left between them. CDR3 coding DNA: TGCGCCAGCAGCGTGACAGGTTCGGGTGAAGCTTTCTTT. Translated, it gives CASSVTGSGEAFF.

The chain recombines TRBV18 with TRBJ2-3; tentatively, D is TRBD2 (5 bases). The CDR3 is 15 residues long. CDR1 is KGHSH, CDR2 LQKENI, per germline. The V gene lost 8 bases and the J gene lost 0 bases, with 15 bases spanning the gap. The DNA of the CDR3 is TGTGCCAGCGCCCGATTGGCGGGTAGCACAGATACGCAGTATTTT. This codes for CASARLAGSTDTQYF.

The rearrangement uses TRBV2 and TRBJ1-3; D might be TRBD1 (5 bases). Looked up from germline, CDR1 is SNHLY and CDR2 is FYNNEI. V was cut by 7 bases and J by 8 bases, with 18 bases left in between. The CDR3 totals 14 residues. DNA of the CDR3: TGTGCCAGCATGGGGGTTCGGGGGGTCGACACCATATATTTT. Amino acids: CASMGVRGVDTIYF.

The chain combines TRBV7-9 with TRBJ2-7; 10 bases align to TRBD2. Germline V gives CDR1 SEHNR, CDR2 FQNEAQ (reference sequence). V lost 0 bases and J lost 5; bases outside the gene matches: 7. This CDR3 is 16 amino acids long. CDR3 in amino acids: CASSLARPSGSHEQYF. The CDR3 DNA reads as TGTGCCAGCAGCTTAGCAAGACCTAGCGGGAGCCACGAGCAGTACTTC.

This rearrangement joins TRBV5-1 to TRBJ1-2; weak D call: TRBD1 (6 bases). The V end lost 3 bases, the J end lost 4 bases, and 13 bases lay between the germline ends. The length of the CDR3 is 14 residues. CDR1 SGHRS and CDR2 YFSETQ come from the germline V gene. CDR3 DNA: TGCGCCAGCAGCTGGACAGCCGGGGCCTATGGCTACACCTTC. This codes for CASSWTAGAYGYTF.

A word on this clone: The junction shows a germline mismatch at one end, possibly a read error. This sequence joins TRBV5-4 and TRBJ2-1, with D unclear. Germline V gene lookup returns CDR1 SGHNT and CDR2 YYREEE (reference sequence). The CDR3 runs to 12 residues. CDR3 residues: CASSYSHNEQFF. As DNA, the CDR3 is TGTGCCAGCAGCTACTCCCACAATGAGCAGTTCTTC.

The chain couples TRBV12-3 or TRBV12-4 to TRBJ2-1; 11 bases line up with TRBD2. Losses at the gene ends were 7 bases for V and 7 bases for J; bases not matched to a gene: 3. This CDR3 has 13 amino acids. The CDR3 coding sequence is TGTGCCAGCACGGTAGCGGGAGGGAATGAGCAGTTCTTC. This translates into CASTVAGGNEQFF.

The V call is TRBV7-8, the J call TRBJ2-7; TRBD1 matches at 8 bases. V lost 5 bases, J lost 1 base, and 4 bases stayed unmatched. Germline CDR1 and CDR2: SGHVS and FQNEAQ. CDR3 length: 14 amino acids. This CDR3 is CASSPRDRSYEQYF. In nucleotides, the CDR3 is TGTGCCAGCAGCCCCCGGGACAGGTCCTACGAGCAGTACTTC.

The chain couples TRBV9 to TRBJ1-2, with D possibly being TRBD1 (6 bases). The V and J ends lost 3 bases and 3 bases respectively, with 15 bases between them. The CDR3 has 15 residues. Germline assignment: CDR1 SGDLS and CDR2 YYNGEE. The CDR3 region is CASSEGTLFDYGYTF. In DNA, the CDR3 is TGTGCCAGCAGCGAAGGGACACTCTTTGACTATGGCTACACCTTC.

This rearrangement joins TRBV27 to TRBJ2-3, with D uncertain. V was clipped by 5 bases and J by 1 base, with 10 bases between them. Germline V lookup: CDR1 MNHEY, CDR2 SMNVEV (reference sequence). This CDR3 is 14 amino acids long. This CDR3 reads CASSTERRTDTQYF. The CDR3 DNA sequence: TGTGCCAGCAGTACCGAGCGCCGCACAGATACGCAGTATTTT.

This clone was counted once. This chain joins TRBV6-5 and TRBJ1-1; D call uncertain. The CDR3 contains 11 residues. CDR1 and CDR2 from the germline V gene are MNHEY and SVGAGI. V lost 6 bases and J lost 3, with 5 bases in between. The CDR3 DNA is TGTGCCAGCAGAAGAGACACTGAAGCTTTCTTT. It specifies CASRRDTEAFF.